Here is one T cell receptor (beta chain) with its context. Its specificity is unknown. The sample originates from a study of cytomegalovirus exposure and HLA in healthy donors. Across the study: The same platform used for the 600 to 750 first-cohort repertoires was also used for the 90 to 150 validation repertoires, as a later analysis reported.

Profiling relied on immunoSEQ multiplex PCR, and the TCRdb table lists in-frame clones only, not all of them. The sample yields over 250,000 clones, approximately 86% seen once. It was the roughly 110-subject validation cohort, separate from the approximately 700-subject first cohort, to which the donors belonged. Notes on the study in general: A list of roughly 180 TCR beta chains associated with cytomegalovirus was given.

The sample comprised PBMCs. This TCR derives from a woman between 18 and 29 years old in good health and CMV-seronegative.

The CDR3 nucleotides read TGTGCCAGCAGTTACACCTCGGGACAGAATTCACCCCTCCACTTT. As protein: CASSYTSGQNSPLHF. This chain joins TRBV6-5 and TRBJ1-6; 7 positions agree with TRBD1. CDR3 length: 15 residues. The V segment lost 2 bases and the J segment 7 bases; nucleotides outside the gene matches: 5. Germline assignment: CDR1 MNHEY and CDR2 SVGAGI.